The 3 T cell receptor beta chains below all came from one sample that was sequenced in a study of human T cells and chemical hapten exposure. TCRdb analysed the RACE reads with MiXCR anew, one entry per CDR3 protein. The table has under 100,000 distinct CDR3 sequences, 11% seen once; the top ten hold approximately 3.7%. Time point noted: patch test 3, about 24 weeks after DPC sensitization. Noted treatment: therapeutic diphenylcyclopropenone sensitization with weekly scalp DPC. This material consisted of whole blood, taken in connection with sensitization to the hapten diphenylcyclopropenone (DPC). These receptors all stem from a woman in her 50s with alopecia areata. Some clones in this sample may be carry-over from other donors' samples.

This clonotype has just one count. This rearrangement joins TRBV6-5 to TRBJ1-5; a weak D match, TRBD1 (6 bases). The CDR3 is made up of 15 amino acids. V dropped 5 bases and J dropped 4 bases, with 15 bases sitting between them. Looked up from germline, CDR1 is MNHEY and CDR2 is SVGAGI. CDR3 in amino acids: CASSPTGSLNQPQHF. The CDR3 nucleotides are TGTGCCAGCAGTCCAACAGGGTCTTTGAATCAGCCCCAGCATTTT.

In regard to this clonotype: A much larger clone differs by one base, so this may be a read error. The chain couples TRBV7-2 to TRBJ2-5, with a possible D match to TRBD2 (5 bases). CDR1 is SGHTA and CDR2 is FQGNSA in the germline V gene. The CDR3 sequence is 14 residues long. The CDR3 loop is CAGSLNGGKETQYF. DNA of the CDR3: TGTGCCGGCAGCTTAAATGGAGGAAAAGAGACCCAGTACTTC.

In this sample, this clonotype turned up many times. The chain recombines TRBV5-1 with TRBJ1-1, with a tentative D call TRBD1 (5 bases). CDR3 length equals 17 residues. The germline gives CDR1 SGHRS, CDR2 YFSETQ. Trimming pared 5 bases from V and 0 bases from J, leaving 20 bases between. CDR3 residues: CASSRGHRTLMNTEAFF. The CDR3 nucleotides read TGCGCCAGCAGTAGAGGGCACAGGACCCTTATGAACACTGAAGCTTTCTTT.